This T cell receptor beta chain was identified during a study of control samples from healthy donors and cancer patients. This CDR3 region has 14 residues. CDR1 is MDHEN, CDR2 SYDVKM, per germline. Trimming left V 5 bases short and J 4 bases short, with 14 bases between. Method: immunoSEQ multiplex PCR; TCRdb's copy keeps in-frame clones and lacks some. The table shows approximately 60,000 clones, with 90% occurring only once. The chain uses TRBV28 and TRBJ1-2; D is ambiguous. The clonotype was recovered from a woman in her forties or fifties with colorectal cancer. The sequencing input was PBMCs. The CDR3 coding sequence is TGTGCCAGCAGTCCCACCCGTTGGCTCTATGGCTACACCTTC. As protein: CASSPTRWLYGYTF.